This entry lists 21 T cell receptor beta chains sequenced from one sample in a study of T cell changes during pregnancy in multiple sclerosis. Method: immunoSEQ multiplex PCR; TCRdb's copy keeps in-frame clones and lacks some. The sample records roughly 100,000 clones, 75% to 95% being singletons. The material sequenced was peripheral blood, taken in the second trimester of pregnancy. Receptors originate from a female donor with multiple sclerosis, enrolled in a pregnancy study.

The V gene is TRBV5-6, the J gene TRBJ1-2; perhaps TRBD1 as D (6 bases). The V gene lost 6 bases and the J gene lost 0 bases, with 18 bases spanning the gap. The CDR3 length is 16 residues. Germline CDR1 reads SGHDT; CDR2 reads YYEEEE. CDR3 DNA sequence: TGTGCCAGCACTCGGACAGAGATAAAATCTAACTATGGCTACACCTTC. Translation: CASTRTEIKSNYGYTF.

The chain joins TRBV7-2 to TRBJ2-5; tentative D call: TRBD2 (6 bases). The CDR3 has 13 amino acids. V was shortened by 3 bases and J by 5 bases, with 10 bases between the two germline ends. The germline CDR1 and CDR2 sequences are SGHTA and FQGNSA. This CDR3 reads CASSFREWETQYF. The CDR3 DNA reads as TGTGCCAGCAGCTTTCGGGAGTGGGAGACCCAGTACTTC.

This clone was recorded only once. V gene TRBV5-6 combines with J gene TRBJ2-7; D may be TRBD1 (6 bases). Trimming removed 6 bases from V and 6 bases from J, with 13 bases in between. CDR1 is SGHDT and CDR2 is YYEEEE in the germline V gene. The CDR3 spans 12 residues. This CDR3 is CASTNRAAEQYF. DNA for the CDR3: TGTGCCAGCACCAACAGGGCAGCCGAGCAGTACTTC.

The V gene is TRBV11-2, the J gene TRBJ2-7; 11 nucleotides match TRBD2. The CDR3 contains 14 residues. Germline trimming cut 2 bases from V and 4 bases from J; bases unmatched to any gene: 1. Germline-derived CDR1 and CDR2 are SGHAT and FQNNGV. CDR3: CASSLTSGSYEQYF. CDR3 bases: TGTGCCAGCAGCTTAACTAGCGGGAGTTACGAGCAGTACTTC.

The chain recombines TRBV5-4 with TRBJ2-2; D is possibly TRBD2 (5 bases). Trimming took off 5 bases at V and 3 bases at J, with 14 bases between the two ends. Germline V CDR1 and CDR2: SGHNT, YYREEE (reference sequence). This CDR3 is built from 15 residues. This chain's CDR3 is CASSYDRGYTGELFF. The CDR3 nucleotides read TGTGCCAGCAGTTATGACCGAGGGTACACCGGGGAGCTGTTTTTT.

The gene calls are TRBV4-2 and TRBJ2-7; TRBD2 agrees at 13 bases. CDR3 size: 18 residues. CDR1 is LGHNA, CDR2 YNFKEQ, per germline. The V segment lost 0 bases and the J segment 3 bases; nucleotides outside the gene matches: 8. This CDR3 reads CASSQEGPGLAGFYEQYF. Here the CDR3 DNA reads TGTGCCAGCAGCCAAGAAGGCCCGGGACTAGCGGGATTCTACGAGCAGTACTTC.

This chain connects TRBV27 to TRBJ2-1; TRBD1 is a possible D gene (6 bases). Germline V CDR1 and CDR2: MNHEY, SMNVEV (reference sequence). V dropped 6 bases and J dropped 0 bases, with 24 bases sitting between them. There are 19 residues in the CDR3. The CDR3 DNA is TGTGCCAGCAGGGCCCCGATGGGGGCGCAATGGGGCTCCTACAATGAGCAGTTCTTC. It encodes CASRAPMGAQWGSYNEQFF.

The chain carries TRBV10-3 and TRBJ2-1; 9 bases map to TRBD1. The ends lost 8 bases at V and 9 bases at J; junction bases unmatched: 14. This CDR3 has 15 residues. CDR1 is ENHRY and CDR2 is SYGVKD in the germline V gene. CDR3 region: CAIDDPGQGLSEQFF. As DNA, the CDR3 is TGTGCCATCGACGACCCGGGACAGGGATTGAGTGAGCAGTTCTTC.

The V call is TRBV29-1, the J call TRBJ2-5; TRBD2 matches 9 bases. With the DNA end fitting TRBJ2-7 better, the J assignment may be wrong. The CDR3 length is 15 residues. From germline, CDR1 is SQVTM and CDR2 ANQGSEA. The CDR3 bases are TGCAGCGTTGAAGGGCTAGCGGGGACTAGCTACGAGCAGTACTTC. Encoded protein: CSVEGLAGTSYEQYF.

In nucleotides, the CDR3 is TGTGCCTGGAGTCCCGGTGGACTCTCTGGTCAGCCCCAGCATTTT. Protein product: CAWSPGGLSGQPQHF. The gene calls are TRBV30 and TRBJ1-5; no clear D. The CDR3 totals 15 residues. Germline V gene data show CDR1 as GTSNPN and CDR2 as SVGIG (reference sequence). The V end was cut by 2 bases, the J end by 6 bases, with 17 bases between.

V usage is TRBV28 and J usage is TRBJ2-3; D possibly corresponds to TRBD1 (6 bases). Germline V gives CDR1 MDHEN, CDR2 SYDVKM. This CDR3 is built from 14 residues. Trimming cost V 4 bases and J 2 bases, with 10 bases left between them. CDR3 DNA: TGTGCCAGCAGTTCTACAGGGTACACAGATACGCAGTATTTT. This gives the protein CASSSTGYTDTQYF.

The chain links TRBV23-1 to TRBJ2-5; perhaps TRBD1 as D (5 bases). TRBV23-1 falls under the ORF class, with uncertain function. This CDR3 spans 17 amino acids. The V end lost 0 bases, the J end lost 1 base, and 15 bases lay between the germline ends. The CDR3 DNA is TGCGCCAGCAGTCAATCGCCCTCTCAGGGTGCCCAAGAGACCCAGTACTTC. Translation gives CASSQSPSQGAQETQYF.

J is TRBJ2-7 and V is TRBV2; D is undetermined. The CDR3 has 11 amino acids. Trimming took 6 bases from V and 3 from J, leaving 6 bases between them. Per the germline V gene, CDR1 is SNHLY and CDR2 is FYNNEI. The CDR3 DNA follows: TGTGCCAGCAGGGCCCACTACGAGCAGTACTTC. This gives the protein CASRAHYEQYF.

The chain has TRBV7-2 and TRBJ2-7; 7 nucleotides agree with TRBD1. This CDR3 comprises 14 residues. V dropped 3 bases and J dropped 3; count of bases not matched to a gene: 5. Per the germline V gene, CDR1 is SGHTA and CDR2 is FQGNSA. In DNA, the CDR3 is TGTGCCAGCAGCTTCCCGGGACAGAACTACGAGCAGTACTTC. Translation gives CASSFPGQNYEQYF. Combining the CDR3 with reference TRBV7-2 and TRBJ2-7 gives the whole variable domain GAGVSQSPSNKVTEKGKDVELRCDPISGHTALYWYRQSLGQGLEFLIYFQGNSAPDKSGLPSDRFSAERTGGSVSTLTIQRTQQEDSAVYLCASSFPGQNYEQYFGPGTRLTVT.

This chain links TRBV29-1 with TRBJ2-5, with TRBD1 matching over 8 bases. The CDR3 is made up of 11 amino acids. Germline CDR1 SQVTM, CDR2 ANQGSEA. V shed 7 bases and J 5 bases; nucleotides not matched to a gene: 3. The CDR3 region is CSARQGETQYF. The CDR3 DNA follows: TGCAGCGCCCGACAGGGGGAGACCCAGTACTTC.

J is TRBJ2-3 and V is TRBV7-2, with D possibly matching TRBD2 (6 bases). Germline CDR1 SGHTA, CDR2 FQGNSA. CDR3 length equals 14 residues. Between the trimmed V and J ends, which lost 5 bases and 1 base, there was a span of 10 bases. CDR3 amino acids: CASSLSSGTDTQYF. In nucleotides, the CDR3 is TGTGCCAGCAGCCTTTCTAGCGGCACAGATACGCAGTATTTT.

The genes are TRBV28 and TRBJ2-7, with D possibly matching TRBD2 (5 bases). Between the trimmed V and J ends, which lost 2 bases and 4 bases, there was a span of 15 bases. The germline V gene has CDR1 MDHEN and CDR2 SYDVKM. The CDR3 consists of 15 residues. This CDR3 reads CASSLDRTLQYEQYF. The CDR3 bases are TGTGCCAGCAGTTTAGATCGGACTCTTCAATACGAGCAGTACTTC.

This clone has only one observation. The rearrangement links TRBV2 to TRBJ2-7, with TRBD2 identical over 14 bases. This CDR3 comprises 14 residues. Germline V gene sequence: CDR1 SNHLY, CDR2 FYNNEI. Unmatched junction bases numbered 1, after V lost 5 bases and J lost 4 bases. In DNA form, the CDR3 reads TGTGCCAGCAGTCGACTAGCGGGAGGGTACGAGCAGTACTTC. As protein: CASSRLAGGYEQYF.

This clone was counted once. V is TRBV19 and J is TRBJ2-5; 10 bases line up with TRBD1. The CDR3 consists of 16 residues. The junction had 12 bases not matched to a gene; V was cut back by 4 bases and J by 7 bases. Germline CDR1 reads LNHDA; CDR2 reads SQIVND (reference sequence). The CDR3 is CASSSNLGTGEVTQYF. CDR3 nucleotides: TGTGCCAGTAGTAGCAACCTCGGGACAGGGGAGGTGACCCAGTACTTC.

This sequence joins TRBV5-1 and TRBJ2-7; 10 bases agree with TRBD2. The CDR3 runs 18 residues. V shed 0 bases, J shed 2 bases, and the junction held 11 bases outside the gene matches. Germline values: CDR1 SGHRS, CDR2 YFSETQ. The CDR3 DNA sequence: TGCGCCAGCAGCTTGGCGCCGGGAACTAGCGGGAAAGCCTACGAGCAGTACTTC. Translated: CASSLAPGTSGKAYEQYF.

The chain carries TRBV18 and TRBJ2-6; D call uncertain. CDR1 and CDR2 (germline): KGHSH, LQKENI. V lost 6 bases to trimming and J lost 0 bases, with 15 bases between them. The CDR3 is 17 amino acids. Here the CDR3 DNA reads TGTGCCAGCTCGCCTCCTCCTATTGACTCTGGGGCCAACGTCCTGACTTTC. This translates into CASSPPPIDSGANVLTF.